This TCR beta chain was found in a study of blood T cell repertoires in COVID-19. Germline loops: CDR1 SGHTA, CDR2 FQGNSA. Deletions cut 5 bases from V and 5 bases from J, with 13 bases between. The CDR3 is 13 amino acids. The authors' processing: Amplification from reference gene primers served as the basis for estimated nucleated cell counts. Sequencing used immunoSEQ multiplex PCR; TCRdb keeps in-frame clones, though not all of them. The V and J calls and clone size come from that table; D and trimming were worked out from the DNA. The repertoire holds 180,000 or so clones, about 77% seen once, with 2.5% to 3% in the top ten.

Sequences were obtained from peripheral blood. The rearrangement links TRBV7-2 to TRBJ2-7; weak D call: TRBD1 (5 bases). The receptor was isolated from a woman older than 75 with active or convalescent COVID-19. The CDR3 DNA follows: TGTGCCAGCAGCCGGGCAGGGTTCGACGAGCAGTACTTC. This gives the protein CASSRAGFDEQYF.